A selection of T cell receptor beta chains follows, all from one sample in a study of beta chain features in type 1 diabetes. Clones were read by immunoSEQ multiplex PCR, and TCRdb kept only the in-frame ones, dropping some. The table has some 40,000 clones, 45% to 50% seen once; the top ten hold 0.6% to 0.9%. The sample taken for sequencing was central memory CD4+ T cells from blood. The receptor set was obtained from a woman under 30 in good health. Both conserved end residues are part of each CDR3. D genes are given only for firm matches. Size is omitted from some rows. Given values are once, few, many or a class for expanded clones.

D	size	V	J	DNA	CDR3
NA	once	TRBV4-2	TRBJ1-2	TGTGCCAGCAACCCTGGATGGCAGGCTAACTATGGCTACACCTTC	CASNPGWQANYGYTF
TRBD2	NA	TRBV2	TRBJ2-3	TGTGCCAGCAGTGAAGCGCCGGGACTAGCGGCAGATACGCAGTATTTT	CASSEAPGLAADTQYF
TRBD2	NA	TRBV5-6	TRBJ2-5	TGTGCCAGCAGCTTGGTAGCGGGAGAGTTAGAGCAGTACTTC	CASSLVAGELEQYF
TRBD1	NA	TRBV5-5	TRBJ1-2	TGTGCCAGCAGAGAAAGACAGGGCCCGACCGGCTACACCTTC	CASRERQGPTGYTF
NA	NA	TRBV5-1	TRBJ2-1	TGCGCCAGCAGCTTGGCGAGCGGGTCCTACAATGAGCAGTTCTTC	CASSLASGSYNEQFF
TRBD2	NA	TRBV19	TRBJ2-1	TGTGCCAGTACCTACCTAGCGGGAGGGCCGGGTGAGCAGTTCTTC	CASTYLAGGPGEQFF
TRBD1	few	TRBV11-2	TRBJ2-1	TGTGCCAGCAGCTTAGGGACAGGGGCCTACAATGAGCAGTTCTTC	CASSLGTGAYNEQFF
TRBD1	once	TRBV28	TRBJ2-1	TGTGCCAGCAGTAGATCCCACCGACAGGGAAATAACAATGAGCAGTTCTTC	CASSRSHRQGNNNEQFF
TRBD1	few	TRBV14	TRBJ2-7	TGTGCCAGCAGCCGTATAGGACAGGGTGGAACCTACGAGCAGTACTTC	CASSRIGQGGTYEQYF
TRBD1	NA	TRBV6-5	TRBJ1-1	TGTGCCAGTGGGACAGGCACCACTGAAGCTTTCTTT	CASGTGTTEAFF
NA	NA	TRBV30	TRBJ1-4	TGTGCCTGGAGTCTGCAGGGAGGAACTAATGAAAAACTGTTTTTT	CAWSLQGGTNEKLFF
NA	few	TRBV11-2	TRBJ2-7	TGTGCCAGCAGACGACTAATTTCCTACGAGCAGTACTTC	CASRRLISYEQYF
TRBD2	NA	TRBV5-1	TRBJ2-7	TGCGCCAGCAGCTGGGGACTAGCCGCAGGCTCCTACGAGCAGTACTTC	CASSWGLAAGSYEQYF
NA	NA	TRBV28	TRBJ1-2	TGTGCCAGCAGTTTTCTCAGGGTTAATGGCTACACCTTC	CASSFLRVNGYTF
NA	NA	TRBV6-5	TRBJ1-2	TGTGCCAGCAGTTACGCGGGGACCATCTATGGCTACACCTTC	CASSYAGTIYGYTF
NA	few	TRBV10-2	TRBJ2-5	TGCGCCAGCAGTAAAGGGCAGGGGTTGAACCAGTACTTC	CASSKGQGLNQYF
NA	NA	TRBV6-1	TRBJ2-7	TGTGCCAGCAGTGCGCAGGCATCCTACGAGCAGTACTTC	CASSAQASYEQYF
TRBD1	NA	TRBV7-8	TRBJ2-5	TGTGCCAGCAGCGTACGACAGGGCCGCAGCCAAGAGACCCAGTACTTC	CASSVRQGRSQETQYF
TRBD2	NA	TRBV5-1	TRBJ2-3	TGCGCCAGCAGCTCAATCAGCGGGAGCGACGATACGCAGTATTTT	CASSSISGSDDTQYF
TRBD1	NA	TRBV14	TRBJ1-5	TGTGCCAGTCAGGGGGATCAGCCCCAGCATTTT	CASQGDQPQHF
NA	NA	TRBV2	TRBJ1-1	TGTGCCAGCAGCGGAACAGGGTGGAACACTGAAGCTTTCTTT	CASSGTGWNTEAFF
NA	few	TRBV9	TRBJ1-6	TGTGCCAGCAGCAGAGTTGTCTCCTATAATTCACCCCTCCACTTT	CASSRVVSYNSPLHF
TRBD1	NA	TRBV6-5	TRBJ1-5	TGTGCCAGCAGTTCTGGGACAGGACATAGCAATCAGCCCCAGCATTTT	CASSSGTGHSNQPQHF
TRBD2	NA	TRBV7-9	TRBJ2-7	TGTGCCAGCAGCTTATCACTAGCGGGTAGCTCCTACGAGCAGTACTTC	CASSLSLAGSSYEQYF
NA	NA	TRBV10-2	TRBJ1-5	TGCGCCAGCAGTGAAATCGGCACTTTCGGGGAAGGGAACAATCAGCCCCAGCATTTT	CASSEIGTFGEGNNQPQHF
NA	NA	TRBV25-1	TRBJ1-6	TGTGCCAGCAGGCGGGGAACTGATTCACCCCTCCACTTT	CASRRGTDSPLHF
TRBD2	few	TRBV7-8	TRBJ2-1	TGTGCCAGCAGCTTAGCGGGGCGGGGGGGGGACAATGAGCAGTTCTTC	CASSLAGRGGDNEQFF
TRBD2	NA	TRBV7-2	TRBJ2-3	TGTGCCAGCAGCTTACTACTAGCGGGAGGGGATAGCACAGATACGCAGTATTTT	CASSLLLAGGDSTDTQYF
NA	few	TRBV30	TRBJ2-7	TGTGCCTGGAGTCTGAGCTACGAGCAGTACTTC	CAWSLSYEQYF
NA	NA	TRBV9	TRBJ1-2	TGTGCCAGCAGCGTAGACAGGAACTATGGCTACACCTTC	CASSVDRNYGYTF
TRBD1	once	TRBV5-1	TRBJ1-1	TGCGCCAGCAGCTTGGGGGACAGCCAAACCAGTGAAGCTTTCTTT	CASSLGDSQTSEAFF